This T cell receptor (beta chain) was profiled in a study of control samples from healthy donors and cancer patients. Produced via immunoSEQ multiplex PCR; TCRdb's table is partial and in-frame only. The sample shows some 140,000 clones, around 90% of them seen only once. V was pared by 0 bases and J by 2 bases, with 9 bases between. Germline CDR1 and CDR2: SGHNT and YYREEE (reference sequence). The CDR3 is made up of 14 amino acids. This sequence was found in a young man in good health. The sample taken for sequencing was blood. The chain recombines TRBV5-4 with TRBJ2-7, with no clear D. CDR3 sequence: CASSLGLNTYEQYF. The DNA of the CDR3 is TGTGCCAGCAGCTTGGGCCTGAATACCTACGAGCAGTACTTC.